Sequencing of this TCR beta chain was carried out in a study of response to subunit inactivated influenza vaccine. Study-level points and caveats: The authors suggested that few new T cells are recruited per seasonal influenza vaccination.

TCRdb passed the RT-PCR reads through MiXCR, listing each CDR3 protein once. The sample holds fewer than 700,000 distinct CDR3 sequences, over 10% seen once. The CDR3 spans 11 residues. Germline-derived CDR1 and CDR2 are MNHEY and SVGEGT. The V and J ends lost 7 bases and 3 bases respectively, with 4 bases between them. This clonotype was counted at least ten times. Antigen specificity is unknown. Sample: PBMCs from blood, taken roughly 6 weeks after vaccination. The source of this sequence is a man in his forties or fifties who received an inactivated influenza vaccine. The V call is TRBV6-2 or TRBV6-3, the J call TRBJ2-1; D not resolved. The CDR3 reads CASTSYNEQFF. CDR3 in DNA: TGTGCCAGCACTAGCTACAATGAGCAGTTCTTC.